The 7 T cell receptor beta chains presented below share a single source sample, sequenced in a study of shared clonotypes between healthy human individuals. The repertoire was sequenced with immunoSEQ multiplex PCR; TCRdb's copy has only in-frame clones and lacks some. The data show about 2.5 million clones, 85% to 95% seen once. Sequenced material: naive CD4+ T cells from PBMCs. Subset reported: CD45RA+ positively selected. All receptors derive from a young man in good health. Some clones in this sample may be carry-over from other donors' samples.

The V and J genes are TRBV9 and TRBJ2-3, with 9 positions matching TRBD2. The CDR3 length is 15 residues. Trimming took 1 base from V and 5 from J; bases not matched to a gene: 5. Germline CDR1 is SGDLS and CDR2 is YYNGEE. The CDR3 DNA is TGTGCCAGCAGCGTAACGGCGGGAGGGGAAGATACGCAGTATTTT. Amino acids: CASSVTAGGEDTQYF.

The rearrangement joins TRBV28 to TRBJ2-1; possibly TRBD2 for D (5 bases). CDR1 is MDHEN and CDR2 is SYDVKM in the germline V gene. The CDR3 length is 15 residues. V shed 6 bases and J shed 1 base, with 13 bases lying between them. As DNA, the CDR3 is TGTGCCAGCAGCTACGCGGGTAGATCCTACAATGAGCAGTTCTTC. Translating it yields CASSYAGRSYNEQFF.

CDR3 DNA sequence: TGTGCCAGCAGTTCTGTCGAGACCCAGTACTTC. It encodes CASSSVETQYF. J is TRBJ2-5 and V is TRBV6-5; D is undetermined. The V gene's germline CDR1 is MNHEY and CDR2 SVGAGI. This CDR3 is built from 11 residues. V gave up 4 bases and J gave up 5 bases, with 5 bases separating them.

Concerning this clone itself: Different DNA sequences within this sample yield the same CDR3. V gene TRBV11-2 combines with J gene TRBJ2-2, with 7 bases matching TRBD2. The length of the CDR3 is 16 residues. CDR1 is SGHAT and CDR2 is FQNNGV in the germline V gene. V was clipped by 2 bases and J by 2 bases; unmatched bases: 5. CDR3 loop: CASSLRLAANTGELFF. The CDR3 DNA is TGTGCCAGCAGCTTAAGGCTAGCGGCTAACACCGGGGAGCTGTTTTTT. Full variable domain (missing parts from reference TRBV11-2 and TRBJ2-2): EAGVAQSPRYKIIEKRQSVAFWCNPISGHATLYWYQQILGQGPKLLIQFQNNGVVDDSQLPKDRFSAERLKGVDSTLKIQPAKLEDSAVYLCASSLRLAANTGELFFGEGSRLTVL.

The chain uses TRBV28 and TRBJ2-3, with D maybe TRBD2 (5 bases). The germline V and J ends were trimmed by 4 bases and 0 bases, with 20 bases remaining between them. The CDR3 is 18 residues long. The germline V gene encodes CDR1 MDHEN and CDR2 SYDVKM. The CDR3 DNA follows: TGTGCCAGCAGTTGGCCCCTATGGGGAGCGGAGAGCACAGATACGCAGTATTTT. Amino acids: CASSWPLWGAESTDTQYF.

CDR3 sequence: CASSYRGGQLNEKLFF. The DNA for the CDR3 is TGTGCCAGCAGTTATCGTGGCGGACAGCTTAATGAAAAACTGTTTTTT. J is TRBJ1-4 and V is TRBV6-5; possibly TRBD1 for D (6 bases). This CDR3 is 16 amino acids long. Germline CDR1 MNHEY, CDR2 SVGAGI. V was trimmed by 3 bases and J by 4 bases, leaving 15 bases between them.

This chain uses TRBV5-1 with TRBJ2-1; 7 bases are a match to TRBD2. CDR1 and CDR2 (germline): SGHRS, YFSETQ. This CDR3 has 15 amino acids. Unmatched junction bases numbered 7, after V lost 4 bases and J lost 3 bases. CDR3 sequence (DNA): TGCGCCAGCAGCCCTCATCTAGCGGACTACAATGAGCAGTTCTTC. Translation gives CASSPHLADYNEQFF.